The rows below give T cell receptor beta chains drawn from one sample of a study of T cells in Graves' hyperthyroidism and ophthalmopathy. Each CDR3 protein is one row after TCRdb ran MiXCR on the multiplex PCR reads. This table has about 400,000 distinct CDR3 sequences, 15% appearing once. Sequencing input: blood. These receptors were taken from a woman in her twenties or thirties with Graves' hyperthyroidism. CDR3s include the opening cysteine and the closing phenylalanine or tryptophan.

v_gene,CDR3aa
TRBV5-4,CASSPNLLAGDEQFF
TRBV6-5,CASSYSGSQETQYF
TRBV27,CASSYTVNYGYTF
TRBV3-1,CASSQAGVYEQYF
TRBV4-2,CASSQEASGYQETQYF
TRBV5-4,CASSYLRLAGGSGPYEQYF
TRBV20-1,CSARGPSRYEQYF
TRBV9,CASSLTALAEIYNEQFF
TRBV18,CASSTPGLADYNEQFF
TRBV3-1,CASSQESETGDEKLFF
TRBV7-9,CASSPEWNTEAFF
TRBV20-1,CSARGQGGMNTIYF
TRBV28,CASTAGQPQHF
TRBV20-1,CSASNRGYGYTF
TRBV25-1,CASSDSQRINEQFF
TRBV24-1,CATSDGRLAGGVHEQFF
TRBV14,CASSRQYGRGYEQYF
TRBV7-3,CASSSDGTTGKNIQYF
TRBV11-1,CASSSPGIYEQYF
TRBV20-1,CSARREGVNTEAFF
TRBV28,CATTRHSQGGEQFF
TRBV28,CASTNDGGLGTGPQHF
TRBV7-9,CASSSGATAYNEQFF
TRBV19,CASTGLAGLPYNEQFF
TRBV5-1,CASSLSTLSGRSETQYF
TRBV27,CASSQGLARDEQFF
TRBV2,CASRQGAPNEQYF
TRBV28,CASSSRDRAGPEQFF
TRBV12-3/TRBV12-4,CASSLTRWGSGSEQYF
TRBV28,CASRPGHHPYEQYF
TRBV3-1,CASSQDLTDYEQYF
TRBV11-2,CASSLDPSRLAPLADTQYF
TRBV19,CASTPVGGPGETQYF
TRBV19,CASSPREADTQYF
TRBV20-1,CSAREGSGVGHQPQHF
TRBV7-9,CASSYGTSGRSEQFF
TRBV24-1,CATSDLGRNYGYTF
TRBV20-1,CSARAVGLFDSPLHF
TRBV6-2/TRBV6-3,CASSSGRGTGELFF
TRBV20-1,CSARGNPVPGLVREQFF
TRBV5-1,CASSLSNRLGEQYF
TRBV3-1,CASSQDLAGGTDTQYF
TRBV24-1,CATSDPGQVGTDTQYF
TRBV28,CASSFSRVGSYEQYF
TRBV5-6,CASSPATGFGTEAFF
TRBV28,CASNQQGRGTGGDEQFF
TRBV9,CASSVLAGQGEQFF
TRBV5-1,CASSFSSGVSYNEQFF
TRBV28,CASSRPGDLFGQYF
TRBV9,CASSEQGTVNTEAFF
TRBV28,CASRGVGYNSPLHF
TRBV18,CASVQGANQPQHF
TRBV19,CASRGDRYSPLHF
TRBV20-1,CSAGRLAGGITDTQYF
TRBV30,CAWGLAGGPTDTQYF
TRBV28,CASSLGFARETQYF
TRBV3-1,CASSPTLIYGYTF
TRBV28,CASSSGLAGGLSYNEQFF
TRBV7-9,CAEFSGRTDTQYF
TRBV5-1,CASSLNLGAAGNTIYF